Each of the 13 T cell receptor beta chains below was sequenced from the same sample in a study of cytomegalovirus exposure and HLA in healthy donors. PCR used 60 Vbeta primers and 13 Jbeta primers. Generated by immunoSEQ multiplex PCR, the TCRdb table keeps only in-frame clones and is missing some. The table includes about 120,000 clones, around 80% detected once. Material: PBMCs. These TCRs come from a man aged 30-40 years in good health and CMV-seropositive.

The chain couples TRBV6-1 to TRBJ2-1; D is uncertain. Germline V gene sequence: CDR1 MNHNS, CDR2 SASEGT. The CDR3 length is 13 residues. V was shortened by 3 bases and J by 4 bases, with 7 bases between the two germline ends. The CDR3 DNA follows: TGTGCCAGCAGTGATGGGCCTTACAATGAGCAGTTCTTC. Its protein product is CASSDGPYNEQFF.

The gene calls are TRBV27 and TRBJ1-5; a weak D match, TRBD1 (6 bases). Germline CDR1 MNHEY, CDR2 SMNVEV (reference sequence). The CDR3 loop spans 14 amino acids. The V gene lost 6 bases and the J gene lost 3 bases, with 12 bases spanning the gap. The CDR3 DNA is TGTGCCAGCAGCCTAGGGGGTCCCAATCAGCCCCAGCATTTT. Its translation: CASSLGGPNQPQHF.

The rearrangement uses TRBV5-1 and TRBJ1-1; 7 positions agree with TRBD1. The J segment lost 0 bases and the V segment lost 4 bases, leaving 6 bases of the junction unmatched. Germline V CDR1 and CDR2: SGHRS, YFSETQ. The CDR3 covers 15 residues. CDR3 nucleotides: TGCGCCAGCAGCCCTGGGACAGTCTTGAACACTGAAGCTTTCTTT. It is translated as CASSPGTVLNTEAFF.

The chain recombines TRBV11-2 with TRBJ2-1, with TRBD2 matching 10 bases. Germline V gene lookup returns CDR1 SGHAT and CDR2 FQNNGV. V lost 5 bases and J lost 3; bases outside the gene matches: 7. This CDR3 comprises 16 residues. The CDR3 DNA reads as TGTGCCAGCAGCGGTGGGACTAGCGCGAACTACAATGAGCAGTTCTTC. Translation: CASSGGTSANYNEQFF.

This chain uses TRBV6-6 with TRBJ2-1, with D perhaps TRBD1 (5 bases). The V end was cut by 5 bases, the J end by 8 bases, with 10 bases between. The CDR3 consists of 12 residues. Germline loops: CDR1 MNHNY, CDR2 SVGAGI (reference sequence). The CDR3 sequence is CASSDEGDEQFF. The DNA for the CDR3 is TGTGCCAGCAGTGACGAAGGGGATGAGCAGTTCTTC.

The rearrangement uses TRBV7-2 and TRBJ2-2, with 9 nucleotides matching TRBD2. The CDR3 is 15 amino acids. Germline V CDR1 and CDR2: SGHTA, FQGNSA. The J segment lost 8 bases and the V segment lost 4 bases, leaving 8 bases of the junction unmatched. The CDR3 nucleotides read TGTGCCAGCAGCTCCCGCGCTAGCGGGATGGGGGAGCTGTTTTTT. This encodes CASSSRASGMGELFF.

The chain is built from TRBV5-1 and TRBJ2-1; 10 bases fit TRBD2. The V gene's germline CDR1 is SGHRS and CDR2 YFSETQ. The trim removed 10 bases at V and 2 bases at J, leaving 15 bases unmatched. The CDR3 covers 17 residues. CDR3 protein: CASNPSGGGLAYNEQFF. CDR3 coding DNA: TGCGCCTCCAATCCGAGCGGGGGGGGGTTGGCCTACAATGAGCAGTTCTTC.

V gene TRBV29-1 combines with J gene TRBJ2-7; the D is unclear. The CDR3 totals 13 residues. The V end was cut by 2 bases, the J end by 2 bases, with 10 bases between. CDR1 is SQVTM, CDR2 ANQGSEA, per germline. The CDR3 reads CSVETQLTYEQYF. The CDR3 DNA reads TGCAGCGTTGAAACACAGCTTACCTACGAGCAGTACTTC.

This chain joins TRBV4-3 and TRBJ2-3, with D tentatively TRBD2 (7 bases). The CDR3 is 16 amino acids. The V and J ends lost 0 bases and 5 bases respectively, with 15 bases between them. Germline V CDR1 and CDR2: LGHNA, YSLEER. In DNA form, the CDR3 reads TGCGCCAGCAGCCAAGATTGGGGGGGGGCAGGAGATACGCAGTATTTT. Its translation is CASSQDWGGAGDTQYF.

The V gene is TRBV5-5, the J gene TRBJ1-4; TRBD1 agrees at 11 bases. This CDR3 has 16 amino acids. V was pared by 4 bases and J by 8 bases, with 10 bases of the junction left unmatched. Germline V gene sequence: CDR1 SGHKS, CDR2 YYEKEE (reference sequence). The CDR3 sequence: CASSASRTGGVEKLFF. The CDR3 DNA reads as TGTGCCAGCAGCGCCAGCCGGACAGGGGGCGTAGAAAAACTGTTTTTT.

This clone has just one count. The rearrangement joins TRBV19 to TRBJ2-3, with D maybe TRBD2 (5 bases). The CDR3 runs 17 residues. Trimming took off 4 bases at V and 0 bases at J, with 17 bases between the two ends. Germline V gene data show CDR1 as LNHDA and CDR2 as SQIVND (reference sequence). Written as DNA, the CDR3 is TGTGCCAGTAGTAAGAGACATTCGGGATCGAGCACAGATACGCAGTATTTT. It specifies CASSKRHSGSSTDTQYF.

This clone was recorded a few times. The CDR3 sequence is CATSRRTASTDTQYF. DNA of the CDR3: TGTGCCACCAGCAGAAGGACAGCTAGCACAGATACGCAGTATTTT. V gene TRBV15 combines with J gene TRBJ2-3, with D maybe TRBD1 (6 bases). Germline CDR1 LNHNV, CDR2 YYDKDF (reference sequence). The CDR3 consists of 15 residues. Trimming removed 2 bases from V and 0 bases from J, with 9 bases in between.

V and J are TRBV4-1 and TRBJ2-5; maybe TRBD2 (5 bases). CDR3 length: 15 amino acids. The V end lost 0 bases, the J end lost 7 bases, and 15 bases lay between the germline ends. CDR1 is MGHRA, CDR2 YSYEKL, per germline. This CDR3 is CASSQEVGNRGTQYF. In DNA, the CDR3 is TGCGCCAGCAGCCAAGAAGTGGGGAACCGGGGGACCCAGTACTTC.